This TCR beta chain was captured in a study of T cells in lung cancer brain metastases. Overall study findings and caveats: The complete infiltrating T cell repertoire may not have been retrieved from FFPE.

This CDR3 has 14 residues. Germline lookup yields CDR1 LNHDA and CDR2 SQIVND (reference sequence). Trimming at V came to 3 bases and at J to 5 bases, leaving 1 base not matched to a gene. About this clone itself: Antigen: not known.

TCRdb keeps only in-frame clones here, not all; method: immunoSEQ multiplex PCR. The sample consists of about 4,200 clones, over 85% of them appearing once. The chain couples TRBV19 to TRBJ2-3; 11 nucleotides align to TRBD2. The TCR was taken from a man aged 55 to 70 with non-small cell lung cancer. Material for sequencing was tumor tissue from the primary lung tumor. The CDR3 spells CASSMTSGVDTQYF. CDR3 nucleotide sequence: TGTGCCAGTAGTATGACTAGCGGGGTAGATACGCAGTATTTT.